The 3 T cell receptor beta chains below come from one sample, sequenced in a study of human T cells and chemical hapten exposure. TCRdb re-analysed the RACE reads in MiXCR, keeping a single row per CDR3 protein. The data show 370,000 or so distinct CDR3 sequences, nearly 5% seen once. This sample's time point: patch test 1, 2 weeks after DPC sensitization. The treatment: therapeutic diphenylcyclopropenone sensitization with weekly scalp DPC. The source was whole blood, collected in connection with sensitization to the hapten diphenylcyclopropenone (DPC). The receptor set was obtained from a woman between 50 and 59 years old with alopecia areata. Some clones in this sample may be carry-over from other donors' samples.

This clonotype has a count of ten or more. The chain employs TRBV6-6 and TRBJ2-2, with 12 bases aligning to TRBD2. Germline V gives CDR1 MNHNY, CDR2 SVGAGI (reference sequence). J gave up 6 bases and V 4 bases, and 6 bases lay outside the gene matches. This CDR3 region has 16 residues. The CDR3 is CASSSRLAGVPGELFF. DNA of the CDR3: TGTGCCAGCAGTTCTAGACTAGCGGGAGTCCCCGGGGAGCTGTTTTTT.

This clonotype has only a few counts. This rearrangement joins TRBV19 to TRBJ2-1; 10 bases line up with TRBD2. This CDR3 has 16 residues. J gave up 4 bases and V 5 bases, and 8 bases lay outside the gene matches. CDR1 and CDR2 from the germline V gene are LNHDA and SQIVND (reference sequence). CDR3: CASSAVLAGEYNEQFF. CDR3 coding DNA: TGTGCCAGTAGTGCCGTCCTAGCGGGGGAATACAATGAGCAGTTCTTC.

This chain joins TRBV2 and TRBJ1-5, with 9 positions matching TRBD1. This CDR3 contains 11 residues. The V and J ends lost 4 bases and 11 bases, in that order; junction bases with no gene match: 0. CDR1 and CDR2 (germline): SNHLY, FYNNEI. The CDR3 protein is CASSGDRAQHF. Here the CDR3 DNA reads TGTGCCAGCAGTGGGGACAGGGCCCAGCATTTT.